The present T cell receptor beta chain was sequenced within a study of T cells expressing NK-cell markers. Study-wide points: HCMV specificity of expanded NKG2C+ T cell clones remained unclear.

Germline CDR1 is KGHDR and CDR2 is SFDVKD. CDR3 length equals 15 residues. To note about this clonotype: What it binds is unknown.

TCRdb re-called the 5' RACE reads and shows each CDR3 protein once, DNA omitted. Here the sample table reports 350,000 to 450,000 distinct CDR3 sequences. This receptor was obtained from a man between 18 and 69 years old in good health. The sequencing sample was made of blood T cells: a sorted CD56 or NKG2C T cell subset, CD4+ or CD8+ T cells, or bulk PBMC T cells (not recorded which). V and J are TRBV24-1 and TRBJ2-6; TCRdb calls TRBD1, which cannot be checked without DNA. CDR3 amino acids: CATSEARAGANVLTF.